This T cell receptor beta chain is from a study of cytomegalovirus exposure and HLA in healthy donors. Researchers ran the PCR with 60 Vbeta and 13 Jbeta primers. Assay: immunoSEQ multiplex PCR; the TCRdb copy retains only in-frame clones and omits some. The sample has under 150,000 clones; about 80% are singletons. Unmatched junction bases numbered 6, after V lost 1 base and J lost 0 bases. The CDR3 loop spans 17 amino acids. The germline CDR1 and CDR2 sequences are MNHEY and SMNVEV (reference sequence). The source is a woman in her fifties or sixties in good health and CMV-seronegative. The rearrangement uses TRBV27 and TRBJ1-2, with 9 bases that match TRBD1. The sequenced sample was PBMCs. The CDR3 is CASSLYGGQGPNYGYTF. The CDR3, as DNA: TGTGCCAGCAGTTTATATGGGGGACAGGGTCCTAACTATGGCTACACCTTC.